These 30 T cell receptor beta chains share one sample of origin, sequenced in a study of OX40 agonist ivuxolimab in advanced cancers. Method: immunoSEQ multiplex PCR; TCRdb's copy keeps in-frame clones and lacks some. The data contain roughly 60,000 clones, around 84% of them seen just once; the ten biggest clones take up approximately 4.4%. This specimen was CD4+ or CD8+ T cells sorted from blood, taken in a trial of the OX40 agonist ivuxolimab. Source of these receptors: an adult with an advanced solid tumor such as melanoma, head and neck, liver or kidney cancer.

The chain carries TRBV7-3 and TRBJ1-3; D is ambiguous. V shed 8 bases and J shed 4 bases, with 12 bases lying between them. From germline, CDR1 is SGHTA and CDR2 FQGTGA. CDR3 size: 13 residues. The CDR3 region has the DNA TGTGCCAGCGGGCCCGGCTCCGGAAACACCATATATTTT. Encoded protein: CASGPGSGNTIYF.

CDR3 protein: CASSLRVPGDEKLFF. CDR3 nucleotide sequence: TGCGCCAGCAGCTTGCGGGTCCCGGGGGATGAAAAACTGTTTTTT. The chain recombines TRBV5-1 with TRBJ1-4; a weak D match, TRBD1 (5 bases). This CDR3 is built from 15 residues. Germline V gene sequence: CDR1 SGHRS, CDR2 YFSETQ. Trimming removed 1 base from V and 6 bases from J, with 13 bases in between.

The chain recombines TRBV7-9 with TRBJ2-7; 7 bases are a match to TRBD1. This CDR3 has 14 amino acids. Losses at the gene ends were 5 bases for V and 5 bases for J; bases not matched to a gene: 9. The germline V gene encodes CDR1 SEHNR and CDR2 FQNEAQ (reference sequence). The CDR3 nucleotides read TGTGCCAGCAGCCCACAGGGGATCTACAACGAGCAGTACTTC. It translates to CASSPQGIYNEQYF.

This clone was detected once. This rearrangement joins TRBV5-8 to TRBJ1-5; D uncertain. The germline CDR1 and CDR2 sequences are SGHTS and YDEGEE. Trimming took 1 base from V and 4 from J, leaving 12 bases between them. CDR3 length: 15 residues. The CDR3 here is CASSLTQDWNQPQHF. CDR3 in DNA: TGTGCCAGCAGCTTGACTCAGGATTGGAATCAGCCCCAGCATTTT.

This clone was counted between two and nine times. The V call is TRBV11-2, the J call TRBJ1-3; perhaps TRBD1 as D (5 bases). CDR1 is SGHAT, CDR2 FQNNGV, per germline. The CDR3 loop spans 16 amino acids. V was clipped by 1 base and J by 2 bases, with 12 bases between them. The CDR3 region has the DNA TGTGCCAGCAGCTTAGGAAAACAGGAAACTGGAAACACCATATATTTT. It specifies CASSLGKQETGNTIYF.

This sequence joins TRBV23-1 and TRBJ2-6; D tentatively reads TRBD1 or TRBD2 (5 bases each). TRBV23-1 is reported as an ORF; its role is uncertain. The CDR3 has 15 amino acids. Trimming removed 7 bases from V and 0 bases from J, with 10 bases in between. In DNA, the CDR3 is TGCGCCAGCAAGGGACCTCGCTCTGGGGCCAACGTCCTGACTTTC. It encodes CASKGPRSGANVLTF.

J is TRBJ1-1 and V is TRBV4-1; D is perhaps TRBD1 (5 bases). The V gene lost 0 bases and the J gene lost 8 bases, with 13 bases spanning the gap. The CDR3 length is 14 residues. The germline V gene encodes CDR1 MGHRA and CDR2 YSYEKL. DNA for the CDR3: TGCGCCAGCAGCCAAGATCGGGGCCGCCGGGAAGCTTTCTTT. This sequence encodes CASSQDRGRREAFF.

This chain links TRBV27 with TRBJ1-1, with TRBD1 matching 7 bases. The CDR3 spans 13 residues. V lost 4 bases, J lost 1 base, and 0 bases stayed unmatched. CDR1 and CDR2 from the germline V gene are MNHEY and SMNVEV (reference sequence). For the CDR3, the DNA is TGTGCCAGCAGTTGGGACAGGAACACTGAAGCTTTCTTT. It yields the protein CASSWDRNTEAFF.

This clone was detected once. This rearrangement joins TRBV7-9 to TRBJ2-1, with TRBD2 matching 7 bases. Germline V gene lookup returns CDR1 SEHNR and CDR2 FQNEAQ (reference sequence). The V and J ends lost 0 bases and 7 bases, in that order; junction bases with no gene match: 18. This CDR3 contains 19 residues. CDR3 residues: CASSLARGTNLGVMNEQFF. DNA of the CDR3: TGTGCCAGCAGCTTAGCGCGTGGGACTAACTTGGGGGTGATGAATGAGCAGTTCTTC.

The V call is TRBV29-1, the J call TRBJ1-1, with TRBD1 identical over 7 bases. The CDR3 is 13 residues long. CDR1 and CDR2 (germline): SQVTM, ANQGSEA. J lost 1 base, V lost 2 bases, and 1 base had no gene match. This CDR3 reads CSVERQGNTEAFF. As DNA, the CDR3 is TGCAGCGTTGAAAGACAGGGGAACACTGAAGCTTTCTTT. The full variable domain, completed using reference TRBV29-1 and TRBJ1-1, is SAVISQKPSRDICQRGTSLTIQCQVDSQVTMMFWYRQQPGQSLTLIATANQGSEATYESGFVIDKFPISRPNLTFSTLTVSNMSPEDSSIYLCSVERQGNTEAFFGQGTRLTVV.

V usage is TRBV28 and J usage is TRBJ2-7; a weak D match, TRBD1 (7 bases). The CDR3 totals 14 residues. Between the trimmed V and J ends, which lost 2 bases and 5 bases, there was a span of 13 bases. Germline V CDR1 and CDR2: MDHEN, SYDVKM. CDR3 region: CASSLIRGAHEQYF. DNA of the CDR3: TGTGCCAGCAGTTTAATCAGGGGGGCCCACGAGCAGTACTTC.

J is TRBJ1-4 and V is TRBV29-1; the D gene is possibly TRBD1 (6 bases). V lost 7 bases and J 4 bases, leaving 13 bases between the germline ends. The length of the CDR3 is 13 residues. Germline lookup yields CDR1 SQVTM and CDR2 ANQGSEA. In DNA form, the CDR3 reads TGCAGCGCTGGGGGGGGCCTTAATGAAAAACTGTTTTTT. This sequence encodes CSAGGGLNEKLFF.

The CDR3 here is CASSPGTGVSSYEQYF. The CDR3 region has the DNA TGTGCCAGCAGTCCCGGGACAGGGGTCAGCTCCTACGAGCAGTACTTC. The V and J genes are TRBV27 and TRBJ2-5; TRBD1 agrees at 10 bases. The closer fit of TRBJ2-7 to the DNA end suggests the J call may be wrong. This CDR3 region has 16 residues. Germline assignment: CDR1 MNHEY and CDR2 SMNVEV (reference sequence).

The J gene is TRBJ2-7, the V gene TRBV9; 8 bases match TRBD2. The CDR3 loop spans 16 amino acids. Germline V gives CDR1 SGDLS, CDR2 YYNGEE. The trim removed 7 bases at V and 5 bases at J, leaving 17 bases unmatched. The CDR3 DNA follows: TGTGCCAGCGGAAAGGGCGGAAGAGCGGGAGTGGACGAGCAGTACTTC. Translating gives CASGKGGRAGVDEQYF.

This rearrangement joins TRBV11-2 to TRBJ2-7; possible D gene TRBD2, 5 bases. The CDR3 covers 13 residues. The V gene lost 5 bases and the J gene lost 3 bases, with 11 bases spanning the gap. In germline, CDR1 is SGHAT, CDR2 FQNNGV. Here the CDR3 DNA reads TGTGCCAGCAGCCGTACTGCGGGCTACGAGCAGTACTTC. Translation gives CASSRTAGYEQYF.

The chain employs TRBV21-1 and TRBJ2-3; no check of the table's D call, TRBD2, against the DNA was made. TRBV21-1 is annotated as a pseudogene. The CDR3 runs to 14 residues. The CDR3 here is CASPGREGTDTQYF. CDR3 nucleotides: TGTGCCAGCCCAGGACGGGAGGGCACGGATACGCAGTATTTT.

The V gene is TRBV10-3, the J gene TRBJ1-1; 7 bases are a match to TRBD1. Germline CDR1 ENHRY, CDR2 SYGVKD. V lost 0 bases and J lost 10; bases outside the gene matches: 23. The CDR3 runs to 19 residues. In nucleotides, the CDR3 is TGTGCCATCAGTGAGTCGGCAGGGAAGGACAGACAGGGCTACTTTATAGCTTTCTTT. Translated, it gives CAISESAGKDRQGYFIAFF.

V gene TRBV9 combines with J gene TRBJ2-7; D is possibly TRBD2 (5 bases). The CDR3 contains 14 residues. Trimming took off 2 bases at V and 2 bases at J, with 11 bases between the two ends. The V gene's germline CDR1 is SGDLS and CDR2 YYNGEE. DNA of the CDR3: TGTGCCAGCAGCGTCGCACTAGATCCCTACGAGCAGTACTTC. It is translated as CASSVALDPYEQYF. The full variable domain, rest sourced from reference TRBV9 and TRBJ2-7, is DSGVTQTPKHLITATGQRVTLRCSPRSGDLSVYWYQQSLDQGLQFLIQYYNGEERAKGNILERFSAQQFPDLHSELNLSSLELGDSALYFCASSVALDPYEQYFGPGTRLTVT.

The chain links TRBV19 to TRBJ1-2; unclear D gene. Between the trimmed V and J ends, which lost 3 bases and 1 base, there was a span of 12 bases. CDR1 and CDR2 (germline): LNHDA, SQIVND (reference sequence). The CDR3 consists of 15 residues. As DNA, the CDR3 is TGTGCCAGTAGTATCGGTCCAGGACTTAACTATGGCTACACCTTC. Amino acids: CASSIGPGLNYGYTF.

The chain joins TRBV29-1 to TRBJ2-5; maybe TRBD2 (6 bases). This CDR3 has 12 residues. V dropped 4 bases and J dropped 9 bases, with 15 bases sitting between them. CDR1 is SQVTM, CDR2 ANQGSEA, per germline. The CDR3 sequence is CSVGGLLEPQYF. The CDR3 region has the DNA TGCAGCGTTGGGGGACTCTTGGAGCCCCAGTACTTC.

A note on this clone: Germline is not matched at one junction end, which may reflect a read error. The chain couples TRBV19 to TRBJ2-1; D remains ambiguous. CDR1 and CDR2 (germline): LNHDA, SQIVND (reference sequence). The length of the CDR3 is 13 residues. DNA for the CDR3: TGTGCCACCCTATCGGGTTCCTCCAATGAGCAGTTCTTC. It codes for CATLSGSSNEQFF.

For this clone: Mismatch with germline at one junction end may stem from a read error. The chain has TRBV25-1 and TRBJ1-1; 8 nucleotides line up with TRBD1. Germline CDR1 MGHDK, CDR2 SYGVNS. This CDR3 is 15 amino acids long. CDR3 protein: CASSGAGDRRTEAFF. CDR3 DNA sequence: TGTGCCAGTAGTGGGGCGGGGGACAGGCGAACTGAAGCTTTCTTT.

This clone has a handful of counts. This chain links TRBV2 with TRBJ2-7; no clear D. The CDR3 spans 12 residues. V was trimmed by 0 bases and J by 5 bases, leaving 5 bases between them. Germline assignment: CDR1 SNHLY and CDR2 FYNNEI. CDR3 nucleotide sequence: TGTGCCAGCAGTGAAGCCCAACACGAGCAGTACTTC. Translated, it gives CASSEAQHEQYF.

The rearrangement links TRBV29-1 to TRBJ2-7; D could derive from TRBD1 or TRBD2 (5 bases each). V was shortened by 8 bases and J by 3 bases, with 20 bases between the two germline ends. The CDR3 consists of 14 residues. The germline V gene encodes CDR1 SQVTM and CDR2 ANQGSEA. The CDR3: CSTPAGAFDYEQYF. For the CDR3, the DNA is TGCAGCACCCCTGCCGGGGCGTTTGACTACGAGCAGTACTTC.

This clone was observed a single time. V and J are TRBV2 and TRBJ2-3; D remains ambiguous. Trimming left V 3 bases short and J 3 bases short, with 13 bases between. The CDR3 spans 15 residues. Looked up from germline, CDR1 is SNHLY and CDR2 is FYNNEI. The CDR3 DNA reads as TGTGCCAGCAGTGATTTTGGGGTTCCGACAGATACGCAGTATTTT. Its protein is CASSDFGVPTDTQYF.

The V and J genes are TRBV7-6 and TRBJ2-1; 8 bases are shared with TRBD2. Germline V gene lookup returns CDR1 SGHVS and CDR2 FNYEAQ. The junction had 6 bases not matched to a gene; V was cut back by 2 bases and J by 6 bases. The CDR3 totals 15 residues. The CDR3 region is CASSLRAGAFNEQFF. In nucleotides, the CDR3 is TGTGCCAGCAGCTTAAGAGCGGGGGCGTTCAATGAGCAGTTCTTC.

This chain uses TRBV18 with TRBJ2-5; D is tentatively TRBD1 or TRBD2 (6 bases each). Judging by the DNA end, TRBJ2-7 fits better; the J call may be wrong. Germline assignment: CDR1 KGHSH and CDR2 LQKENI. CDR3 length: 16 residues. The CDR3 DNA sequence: TGTGCCAGCGTAAGGGGGGAGCGAGGGGTCGGATGCGAGCAGTACTTC. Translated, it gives CASVRGERGVGCEQYF.

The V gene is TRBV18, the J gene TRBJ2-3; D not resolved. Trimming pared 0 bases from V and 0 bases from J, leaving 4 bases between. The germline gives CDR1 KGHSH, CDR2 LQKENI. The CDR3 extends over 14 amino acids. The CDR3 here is CASSPPASTDTQYF. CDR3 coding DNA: TGTGCCAGCTCACCACCGGCCAGCACAGATACGCAGTATTTT. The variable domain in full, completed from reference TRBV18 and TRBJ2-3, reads NAGVMQNPRHLVRRRGQEARLRCSPMKGHSHVYWYRQLPEEGLKFMVYLQKENIIDESGMPKERFSAEFPKEGPSILRIQQVVRGDSAAYFCASSPPASTDTQYFGPGTRLTVL.

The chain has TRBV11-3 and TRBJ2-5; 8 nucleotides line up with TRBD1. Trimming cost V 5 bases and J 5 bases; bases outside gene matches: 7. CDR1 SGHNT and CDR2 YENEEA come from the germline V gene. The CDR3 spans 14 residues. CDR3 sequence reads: CASSPGQGRETQYF. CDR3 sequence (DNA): TGTGCCAGCAGCCCCGGACAGGGACGGGAGACCCAGTACTTC.

The CDR3: CASSVQPGLAGLSTDTQYF. CDR3 in DNA: TGTGCCAGCAGCGTACAACCGGGACTAGCGGGACTAAGCACAGATACGCAGTATTTT. J is TRBJ2-3 and V is TRBV4-2, with 13 bases that match TRBD2. Germline lookup yields CDR1 LGHNA and CDR2 YNFKEQ. The CDR3 is 19 residues long. With 5 bases clipped from V and 0 bases from J, the junction kept 11 bases outside the gene matches.